The clone carrying this TCR beta chain came up a few times. This sample is part of a study of blood T cell repertoires in COVID-19. Study as a whole: The origin of the acute and convalescent COVID-19 samples was the United States, Italy and Spain.

CDR1 is MNHNY, CDR2 SVGAGI, per germline (reference sequence). The CDR3 is 16 residues long. After removal of 2 bases from V and 7 bases from J, the junction contained 8 bases not matched to a gene. Measured with immunoSEQ multiplex PCR; TCRdb has only the in-frame clones, and not every one. In the table there are 190,000 or so clones, around 80% of which are singletons. The sequencing input was peripheral blood. This receptor was taken from a woman at least 80 years old with COVID-19, enrolled during active disease. The V gene is TRBV6-6, the J gene TRBJ2-2, with 9 bases matching TRBD1. CDR3: CASSYAGQGISGELFF. In DNA form, the CDR3 reads TGTGCCAGCAGTTACGCGGGACAGGGTATAAGCGGGGAGCTGTTTTTT.